One and the same sample provided the 25 T cell receptor beta chains below, sequenced in a study of cytomegalovirus exposure and HLA in healthy donors. The method was immunoSEQ multiplex PCR; TCRdb's version includes in-frame clones alone and lacks a portion of them. The table has some 140,000 clones, approximately 84% seen once. Sequencing was carried out using PBMCs. Every receptor here comes from a woman aged 25 to 39 in good health and CMV-seronegative.

The chain couples TRBV28 to TRBJ1-6; no definite D call. Per germline, CDR1 MDHEN and CDR2 SYDVKM. CDR3 size: 13 residues. V was shortened by 2 bases and J by 8 bases, with 7 bases between the two germline ends. CDR3 bases: TGTGCCAGCAGTTTAGCAGGTCATTCACCCCTCCACTTT. This codes for CASSLAGHSPLHF. Supplemented by reference TRBV28 and TRBJ1-6, the full variable domain reads DVKVTQSSRYLVKRTGEKVFLECVQDMDHENMFWYRQDPGLGLRLIYFSYDVKMKEKGDIPEGYSVSREKKERFSLILESASTNQTSMYLCASSLAGHSPLHFGNGTRLTVT.

The chain joins TRBV2 to TRBJ2-7, with TRBD1 as a possible D gene (6 bases). This CDR3 is built from 14 residues. The germline CDR1 and CDR2 sequences are SNHLY and FYNNEI. The germline V and J ends were trimmed by 6 bases and 1 base, with 13 bases remaining between them. In DNA form, the CDR3 reads TGTGCCAGCAGGGAAAGGGACAAATCCTACGAGCAGTACTTC. As protein: CASRERDKSYEQYF. Full variable domain (outside the CDR3, taken from reference TRBV2 and TRBJ2-7): EPEVTQTPSHQVTQMGQEVILRCVPISNHLYFYWYRQILGQKVEFLVSFYNNEISEKSEIFDDQFSVERPDGSNFTLKIRSTKLEDSAMYFCASRERDKSYEQYFGPGTRLTVT.

In the case of this clone: At the DNA level, this CDR3 is encoded by other sequences in the same sample as well. V and J are TRBV5-1 and TRBJ1-4, with D perhaps TRBD1 (5 bases). The germline V and J ends were trimmed by 0 bases and 4 bases, with 7 bases remaining between them. From germline, CDR1 is SGHRS and CDR2 YFSETQ. The length of the CDR3 is 14 residues. This CDR3 reads CASSLGQSNEKLFF. CDR3 coding DNA: TGCGCCAGCAGCTTGGGACAGAGTAATGAAAAACTGTTTTTT.

The chain recombines TRBV15 with TRBJ2-1; 8 bases agree with TRBD2. Germline V gene data show CDR1 as LNHNV and CDR2 as YYDKDF (reference sequence). The CDR3 sequence is 16 residues long. The J segment lost 5 bases and the V segment lost 1 base, leaving 7 bases of the junction unmatched. In DNA, the CDR3 is TGTGCCACCAGCAGAGTCCGCGGGGGGCCCAACAATGAGCAGTTCTTC. Translated, it gives CATSRVRGGPNNEQFF.

The J gene is TRBJ1-3, the V gene TRBV19; no clear D. The V gene's germline CDR1 is LNHDA and CDR2 SQIVND (reference sequence). Trimming took off 1 base at V and 1 base at J, with 11 bases between the two ends. This CDR3 spans 16 amino acids. The CDR3 bases are TGTGCCAGTAGTATAGTGGGCCGGGGATCTGGAAACACCATATATTTT. This gives the protein CASSIVGRGSGNTIYF.

This clone has more than one count but fewer than ten. The chain couples TRBV30 to TRBJ1-3, with a weak D call TRBD1 (6 bases). Trimming left V 8 bases short and J 0 bases short, with 17 bases between. The CDR3 consists of 15 residues. CDR1 and CDR2 (germline): GTSNPN, SVGIG (reference sequence). The CDR3 region has the DNA TGTGCCCTCAACGCACAGGGCTTCTCTGGAAACACCATATATTTT. Translated: CALNAQGFSGNTIYF. Using reference TRBV30 and TRBJ1-3 for the parts outside the CDR3, the full variable domain is SQTIHQWPATLVQPVGSPLSLECTVEGTSNPNLYWYRQAAGRGLQLLFYSVGIGQISSEVPQNLSASRPQDRQFILSSKKLLLSDSGFYLCALNAQGFSGNTIYFGEGSWLTVV.

This rearrangement joins TRBV4-1 to TRBJ1-5; no definite D call. V was pared by 0 bases and J by 0 bases, with 9 bases between. The germline V gene has CDR1 MGHRA and CDR2 YSYEKL. CDR3 length: 16 residues. The CDR3 spells CASSQDLAGSNQPQHF. The CDR3 bases are TGCGCCAGCAGCCAAGATCTTGCAGGTAGCAATCAGCCCCAGCATTTT.

V usage is TRBV2 and J usage is TRBJ2-1; 11 nucleotides match TRBD2. Germline CDR1 reads SNHLY; CDR2 reads FYNNEI. This CDR3 region has 15 residues. V dropped 4 bases and J dropped 6; count of bases not matched to a gene: 5. CDR3: CASSGSGGALNEQFF. The DNA for the CDR3 is TGTGCCAGCAGTGGTAGCGGGGGGGCCCTCAATGAGCAGTTCTTC.

The chain recombines TRBV2 with TRBJ2-7; a weak D match, TRBD1 (6 bases). V gave up 6 bases and J gave up 4 bases, with 10 bases separating them. The germline V gene has CDR1 SNHLY and CDR2 FYNNEI. The CDR3 consists of 12 residues. DNA for the CDR3: TGTGCCAGCAGGGAACAGGGTTACGAGCAGTACTTC. Encoded protein: CASREQGYEQYF.

This chain connects TRBV5-6 to TRBJ2-2; D is uncertain. V lost 0 bases, J lost 1 base, and 10 bases lay in between. The CDR3 consists of 16 residues. Germline V CDR1 and CDR2: SGHDT, YYEEEE. CDR3 coding DNA: TGTGCCAGCAGCTTGGTCGGTAGCTGGAACACCGGGGAGCTGTTTTTT. Translating gives CASSLVGSWNTGELFF.

V and J are TRBV6-6 and TRBJ1-1, with 7 bases identical to TRBD1. Germline-derived CDR1 and CDR2 are MNHNY and SVGAGI (reference sequence). V lost 7 bases, J lost 6 bases, and 8 bases stayed unmatched. The CDR3 covers 13 residues. DNA for the CDR3: TGTGCCAGCAACACACTCGGACAGGCTGAAGCTTTCTTT. It is translated as CASNTLGQAEAFF.

The V and J genes are TRBV28 and TRBJ1-4; D remains unclear. V lost 5 bases and J 5 bases, leaving 15 bases between the germline ends. This CDR3 has 15 residues. CDR1 is MDHEN and CDR2 is SYDVKM in the germline V gene. CDR3: CASSLETGRNEKLFF. In DNA, the CDR3 is TGTGCCAGCAGTCTTGAAACCGGGAGAAATGAAAAACTGTTTTTT.

The chain couples TRBV2 to TRBJ1-6; D might be TRBD1 (5 bases). Looked up from germline, CDR1 is SNHLY and CDR2 is FYNNEI. Trimming stripped 7 bases from V and 2 bases from J, with 18 bases between. CDR3 length: 17 residues. For the CDR3, the DNA is TGTGCCAGCAACTACCAATTTCAGGGAACCTATAATTCACCCCTCCACTTT. It encodes CASNYQFQGTYNSPLHF.

V gene TRBV5-1 combines with J gene TRBJ2-7; D is undetermined. Germline CDR1 is SGHRS and CDR2 is YFSETQ. V shed 0 bases and J shed 3 bases, with 7 bases lying between them. The CDR3 extends over 13 amino acids. CDR3 DNA: TGCGCCAGCAGCTTGGGGCACTACTACGAGCAGTACTTC. Its protein product is CASSLGHYYEQYF.

This chain uses TRBV13 with TRBJ1-1; 8 bases agree with TRBD1. V trimming: 0 bases; J trimming: 3 bases; junction bases outside the gene matches: 0. The CDR3 extends over 14 amino acids. Germline loops: CDR1 PRHDT, CDR2 FYEKMQ (reference sequence). The CDR3, as DNA: TGTGCCAGCAGCTTAGGGACAGGGGACACTGAAGCTTTCTTT. Translation: CASSLGTGDTEAFF.

The gene calls are TRBV19 and TRBJ1-6, with D perhaps TRBD1 (6 bases). CDR1 LNHDA and CDR2 SQIVND come from the germline V gene (reference sequence). CDR3 length: 15 amino acids. Trimming removed 5 bases from V and 4 bases from J, with 12 bases in between. The CDR3 protein is CASSPVGQYNSPLHF. CDR3 DNA: TGTGCCAGTAGTCCCGTCGGACAGTATAATTCACCCCTCCACTTT.

The CDR3 loop reads CASSLKQGNYGYTF. The CDR3 region has the DNA TGTGCCAGCAGCCTAAAACAGGGAAATTATGGCTACACCTTC. V is TRBV5-5 and J is TRBJ1-2; D is possibly TRBD1 (6 bases). This CDR3 region has 14 residues. Deletions cut 4 bases from V and 5 bases from J, with 15 bases between. The V gene's germline CDR1 is SGHKS and CDR2 YYEKEE (reference sequence). The variable domain in full, with the rest retrieved from reference TRBV5-5 and TRBJ1-2, is DAGVTQSPTHLIKTRGQQVTLRCSPISGHKSVSWYQQVLGQGPQFIFQYYEKEERGRGNFPDRFSARQFPNYSSELNVNALLLGDSALYLCASSLKQGNYGYTFGSGTRLTVV.

The chain combines TRBV30 with TRBJ1-5; D is perhaps TRBD1 (5 bases). The length of the CDR3 is 13 residues. Trimming removed 6 bases from V and 6 bases from J, with 15 bases in between. Germline V CDR1 and CDR2: GTSNPN, SVGIG (reference sequence). The CDR3 DNA reads TGTGCCTGCAACAGAGGGAGGGGTCAGCCCCAGCATTTT. It encodes CACNRGRGQPQHF.

This chain links TRBV4-2 with TRBJ1-1; D uncertain. Germline V gives CDR1 LGHNA, CDR2 YNFKEQ. Trimming left V 0 bases short and J 1 base short, with 9 bases between. The CDR3 contains 15 residues. The DNA for the CDR3 is TGTGCCAGCAGCCAAGATAGGCGGGGGAACACTGAAGCTTTCTTT. Translating gives CASSQDRRGNTEAFF.

This chain joins TRBV27 and TRBJ1-2, with TRBD1 matching over 9 bases. The trim removed 6 bases at V and 4 bases at J, leaving 6 bases unmatched. Looked up from germline, CDR1 is MNHEY and CDR2 is SMNVEV (reference sequence). This CDR3 region has 14 residues. The DNA for the CDR3 is TGTGCCAGCAGGCACCGGGACAGGGCCTATGGCTACACCTTC. This sequence encodes CASRHRDRAYGYTF.

V is TRBV5-6 and J is TRBJ2-5; D is unclear. CDR3 size: 16 residues. Germline lookup yields CDR1 SGHDT and CDR2 YYEEEE. V lost 1 base and J 5 bases, leaving 18 bases between the germline ends. The CDR3 spells CASSLIGWRERETQYF. CDR3 nucleotide sequence: TGTGCCAGCAGCTTGATCGGGTGGAGAGAGAGGGAGACCCAGTACTTC.

This clone was seen just once. The chain links TRBV4-1 to TRBJ1-1; D call uncertain. This CDR3 has 15 residues. CDR1 and CDR2 (germline): MGHRA, YSYEKL. The germline V and J ends were trimmed by 1 base and 1 base, with 10 bases remaining between them. This CDR3 reads CASSQAGNSNTEAFF. For the CDR3, the DNA is TGCGCCAGCAGCCAAGCCGGGAACTCGAACACTGAAGCTTTCTTT.

V and J are TRBV7-9 and TRBJ1-1; D gene unclear. The CDR3 extends over 14 amino acids. Germline CDR1 SEHNR, CDR2 FQNEAQ (reference sequence). V was pared by 1 base and J by 1 base, with 7 bases between. CDR3 in DNA: TGTGCCAGCAGCTTAGGGAGCAGGAACACTGAAGCTTTCTTT. Translated: CASSLGSRNTEAFF.

The V call is TRBV18, the J call TRBJ1-2; a weak D match, TRBD1 (6 bases). CDR3 size: 13 residues. V dropped 1 base and J dropped 6 bases, with 9 bases sitting between them. Germline V gene lookup returns CDR1 KGHSH and CDR2 LQKENI. The CDR3 region is CASSPRTDDGYTF. The DNA of the CDR3 is TGTGCCAGCTCACCACGGACAGACGATGGCTACACCTTC.

V usage is TRBV7-8 and J usage is TRBJ1-4; D may be TRBD1 (6 bases). This CDR3 has 15 residues. Trimming took 5 bases from V and 5 from J, leaving 15 bases between them. Germline assignment: CDR1 SGHVS and CDR2 FQNEAQ. The CDR3: CASSPVDSTNEKLFF. The CDR3 nucleotides read TGTGCCAGCAGCCCCGTGGACAGCACCAATGAAAAACTGTTTTTT.